This section outlines one TCR beta chain sequence together with its context. Time point in this sample: pre-treatment sample, taken before nivolumab and TIL therapy. Pleural nodules or supraclavicular lymph nodes made up most of the excised metastases sampled. The record originates from a study of TIL therapy for anti-PD-1-resistant metastatic lung cancer. Germline assignment: CDR1 MNHEY and CDR2 SVGAGI. V lost 4 bases to trimming and J lost 5 bases, with 6 bases between them. The CDR3 extends over 12 amino acids. This was the immunoSEQ v3 assay. The protocol was immunoSEQ multiplex PCR, while the TCRdb copy is restricted to in-frame clones and leaves out a portion. The sample records several thousand clones, approximately 73% being singletons.

The TCR was taken from a person aged 25 to 85 with non-small cell lung cancer. Sequences were derived from tumor tissue, sampled at baseline. The genes are TRBV6-5 and TRBJ2-1; D tentatively fits TRBD1 or TRBD2 (5 bases each). The CDR3 spells CASSWGNNEQFF. The CDR3 bases are TGTGCCAGCAGTTGGGGGAACAATGAGCAGTTCTTC.